This TCR beta chain was captured by sequencing in a study of CD8 T cells in Susac syndrome. Study conclusions and caveats: By the study's own acknowledgment, its TCR sequencing and HLA analysis included relatively few individuals.

V lost 6 bases, J lost 5 bases, and 8 bases lay in between. The CDR3 contains 12 residues. Germline V gene sequence: CDR1 SEHNR, CDR2 FQNEAQ (reference sequence). The sequenced target, TCR beta, came from blood CD8+ and CD4+ T cells. Remarks on this clonotype: Its antigen is as yet unknown.

A quantity of roughly 0.5 to 1 ug RNA underwent reverse transcription using random hexamers. TCR beta CDR3 was amplified by immunoSEQ covering 54 Vbeta and 13 Jbeta. TCRdb reprocessed the immunoSEQ multiplex PCR reads with MiXCR, giving one entry per CDR3 protein. The profile covers 110,000 to 150,000 distinct CDR3 sequences, with around 94% appearing a single time and around 0.29% taken by the ten largest. The chain couples TRBV7-9 to TRBJ1-5; D is unresolved. This clonotype originated in a human donor in good health. Sequenced: CD8+ T cells from PBMCs. The CDR3 DNA reads as TGTGCCAGCAGTTACCACGATCAGCCCCAGCATTTT. Amino acid sequence: CASSYHDQPQHF.